The 8 T cell receptor beta chains given below trace back to one sample, sequenced in a study of T cell changes during pregnancy in multiple sclerosis. Clones were read by immunoSEQ multiplex PCR, and TCRdb kept only the in-frame ones, dropping some. The sample has some 85,000 clones, more than 90% seen once. The sequenced sample was peripheral blood, obtained in the second trimester of pregnancy. Receptor source: a female donor with multiple sclerosis, enrolled in a pregnancy study.

In this sample, this clone turned up once. The rearrangement uses TRBV29-1 and TRBJ1-1; possibly TRBD1 for D (5 bases). Germline-derived CDR1 and CDR2 are SQVTM and ANQGSEA. The CDR3 totals 11 residues. Trimming pared 7 bases from V and 6 bases from J, leaving 12 bases between. CDR3 nucleotide sequence: TGCAGCGCGACTCAGGGCCCTGAAGCTTTCTTT. Its protein is CSATQGPEAFF.

The chain couples TRBV20-1 to TRBJ2-5, with a weak D call TRBD2 (5 bases). The V end lost 6 bases, the J end lost 6 bases, and 5 bases lay between the germline ends. From germline, CDR1 is DFQATT and CDR2 SNEGSKA (reference sequence). CDR3 length equals 9 residues. As DNA, the CDR3 is TGCAGTGCCGGGAAGACCCAGTACTTC. Translation: CSAGKTQYF.

V is TRBV27 and J is TRBJ1-4; 12 bases are shared with TRBD1. From germline, CDR1 is MNHEY and CDR2 SMNVEV (reference sequence). The CDR3 is 16 residues long. The V segment lost 5 bases and the J segment 6 bases; nucleotides outside the gene matches: 7. CDR3 nucleotides: TGTGCCAGCAGTGGGACAGGGGGCGCGATTGATGAAAAACTGTTTTTT. This sequence encodes CASSGTGGAIDEKLFF.

This chain connects TRBV5-1 to TRBJ2-3; TRBD1 aligns across 8 bases. Germline assignment: CDR1 SGHRS and CDR2 YFSETQ. With 4 bases clipped from V and 6 bases from J, the junction kept 4 bases outside the gene matches. CDR3 length: 13 residues. CDR3: CASSQDRVDTQYF. In DNA form, the CDR3 reads TGCGCCAGCAGCCAGGACAGGGTTGATACGCAGTATTTT.

The rearrangement uses TRBV7-9 and TRBJ2-7, with TRBD2 matching over 11 bases. Trimming at V came to 4 bases and at J to 4 bases, leaving 9 bases not matched to a gene. The CDR3 runs to 16 residues. The germline CDR1 and CDR2 sequences are SEHNR and FQNEAQ (reference sequence). In nucleotides, the CDR3 is TGTGCCAGCAGCTCCCCACTAGCGGGAGTCGGTTACGAGCAGTACTTC. Translated, it gives CASSSPLAGVGYEQYF.

The J gene is TRBJ2-5, the V gene TRBV4-2; D is possibly TRBD1 (6 bases). CDR1 is LGHNA and CDR2 is YNFKEQ in the germline V gene. V lost 2 bases, J lost 0 bases, and 22 bases lay in between. The CDR3 contains 19 residues. CDR3 protein: CASSQPLRGAQRDQETQYF. The CDR3 DNA reads as TGTGCCAGCAGCCAACCCCTCAGGGGAGCTCAGAGGGACCAAGAGACCCAGTACTTC.

This chain joins TRBV2 and TRBJ1-1; D gene ambiguous. In germline, CDR1 is SNHLY, CDR2 FYNNEI. V gave up 5 bases and J gave up 2 bases, with 9 bases separating them. The CDR3 extends over 13 amino acids. CDR3 coding DNA: TGTGCCAGCAGTATGGGCCGTAACACTGAAGCTTTCTTT. It is translated as CASSMGRNTEAFF.

The chain recombines TRBV28 with TRBJ2-7; D call uncertain. Trimming shortened V by 8 bases and J by 2 bases, and 10 bases separated the two germline ends. This CDR3 comprises 12 residues. Germline assignment: CDR1 MDHEN and CDR2 SYDVKM. DNA for the CDR3: TGTGCCAGCGGAGAATCGACCTACGAGCAGTACTTC. Its protein product is CASGESTYEQYF.